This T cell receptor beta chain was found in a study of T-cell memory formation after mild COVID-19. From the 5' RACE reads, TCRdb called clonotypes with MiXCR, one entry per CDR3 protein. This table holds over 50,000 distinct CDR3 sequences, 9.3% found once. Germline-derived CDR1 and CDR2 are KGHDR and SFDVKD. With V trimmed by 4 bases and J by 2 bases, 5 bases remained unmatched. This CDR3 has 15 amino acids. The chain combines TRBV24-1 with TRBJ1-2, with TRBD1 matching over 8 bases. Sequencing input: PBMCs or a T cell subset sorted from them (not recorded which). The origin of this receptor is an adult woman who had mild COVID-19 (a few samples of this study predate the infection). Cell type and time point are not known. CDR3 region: CATSDTGQGNYGYTF. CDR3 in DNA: TGTGCCACCAGTGACACCGGACAGGGCAACTATGGCTACACCTTC.